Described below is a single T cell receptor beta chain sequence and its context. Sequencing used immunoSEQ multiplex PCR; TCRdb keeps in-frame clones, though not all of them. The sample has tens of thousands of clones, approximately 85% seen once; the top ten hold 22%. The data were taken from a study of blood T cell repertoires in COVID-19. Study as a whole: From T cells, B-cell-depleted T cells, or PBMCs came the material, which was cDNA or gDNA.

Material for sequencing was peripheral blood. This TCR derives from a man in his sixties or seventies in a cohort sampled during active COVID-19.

The CDR3 sequence is CASSVYAVSTDTQYF. In DNA form, the CDR3 reads TGTGCCAGCAGCGTATATGCAGTTAGCACAGATACGCAGTATTTT. The J gene is TRBJ2-3, the V gene TRBV9; no clear D gene. Trimming took off 1 base at V and 0 bases at J, with 9 bases between the two ends. Germline CDR1 is SGDLS and CDR2 is YYNGEE. This CDR3 region has 15 residues. The variable domain in full, with the rest retrieved from reference TRBV9 and TRBJ2-3, is DSGVTQTPKHLITATGQRVTLRCSPRSGDLSVYWYQQSLDQGLQFLIQYYNGEERAKGNILERFSAQQFPDLHSELNLSSLELGDSALYFCASSVYAVSTDTQYFGPGTRLTVL.